This TCR beta chain stems from a study of cytomegalovirus exposure and HLA in healthy donors. It was with 60 Vbeta and 13 Jbeta primers that the PCR ran. Using immunoSEQ multiplex PCR, the repertoire was profiled, and TCRdb retains in-frame clones only, with some absent. The sample records 95,000 to 150,000 clones, around four fifths being singletons. Trimming stripped 2 bases from V and 5 bases from J, with 8 bases between. Looked up from germline, CDR1 is SGHNT and CDR2 is YENEEA. CDR3 size: 13 residues. This cohort consisted of healthy bone marrow donors. In this sample, this clone turned up once. As yet, its antigen is unknown. Findings of the study overall: Donors were assumed by presence/absence analyses to have roughly uniform sequencing depth. Judged likely to be a sequencing artifact was a cluster of highly shared sequence variants.

This chain uses TRBV11-3 with TRBJ2-3, with D unresolved. The material sequenced was PBMCs. The sequence derives from a man aged 18 to 35 in good health and CMV-seropositive. The CDR3 region has the DNA TGTGCCAGCAGCTTAACTTCGATAGATACGCAGTATTTT. This gives the protein CASSLTSIDTQYF.